The clone carrying this TCR beta chain was seen many times. The antigen is not known. The data derive from a study of CD8 T cells in ankylosing spondylitis. Regarding the study as a whole: In ankylosing spondylitis blood, a motif of seven to nine highly homologous TCR beta variants appeared characteristic. In ankylosing spondylitis patients, matched synovial fluid reportedly showed significant enrichment of disease-linked clones.

From the 5' RACE reads, TCRdb called clonotypes with MiXCR, one entry per CDR3 protein. Of 200,000 to 250,000 distinct CDR3 sequences in the sample, around 17% were seen once. CDR1 is SGHRS and CDR2 is YFSETQ in the germline V gene. V lost 4 bases to trimming and J lost 5 bases; unmatched junction nucleotides: 9. The CDR3 is 16 amino acids. The source of this sequence is a male donor with ankylosing spondylitis. Sequences were obtained from blood, either unsorted or a sorted T cell fraction (not recorded which). The chain links TRBV5-1 to TRBJ2-1; 10 positions agree with TRBD2. CDR3 in amino acids: CASSVPGAGGNNEQFF. In DNA form, the CDR3 reads TGCGCCAGCAGCGTGCCGGGAGCGGGGGGGAACAATGAGCAGTTCTTC.